This T cell receptor (beta chain) was captured by sequencing in a study of Ad26.COV2.S vaccination and SARS-CoV-2 variants. About the study: The authors gave Ad26.COV2.S intramuscularly, either once or twice 56 days apart.

TCRdb keeps only in-frame clones here, not all; method: immunoSEQ multiplex PCR. The repertoire has about 350,000 clones, approximately 81% of them found once; the top ten carry roughly 3.1%. The treatment denotes: some 20 received Ad26.COV2.S at low or high dose, single or two shots; a few received placebo; per-sample allocation not given. On day 63 after the first injection, vaccine and placebo recipients gave samples. This CDR3 is 16 amino acids long. Per germline, CDR1 SEHNR and CDR2 FQNEAQ (reference sequence). V gave up 0 bases and J gave up 0 bases; unmatched junction bases: 1. Details on this clone: The antigen remains undetermined. This specimen includes other DNA sequences encoding the same CDR3.

General observations from the study: For non-spike TCRs, breadth in vaccine recipients resembled that in placebo recipients.

The source is a person between 18 and 60 years old who received the Ad26.COV2.S COVID-19 vaccine or a placebo. The sample was peripheral blood, taken in a trial of Ad26.COV2.S vaccine versus placebo. This chain connects TRBV7-9 to TRBJ1-5; 8 bases line up with TRBD1. The CDR3 loop is CASSLAGQVSNQPQHF. CDR3 nucleotide sequence: TGTGCCAGCAGCTTAGCGGGACAGGTTAGCAATCAGCCCCAGCATTTT.